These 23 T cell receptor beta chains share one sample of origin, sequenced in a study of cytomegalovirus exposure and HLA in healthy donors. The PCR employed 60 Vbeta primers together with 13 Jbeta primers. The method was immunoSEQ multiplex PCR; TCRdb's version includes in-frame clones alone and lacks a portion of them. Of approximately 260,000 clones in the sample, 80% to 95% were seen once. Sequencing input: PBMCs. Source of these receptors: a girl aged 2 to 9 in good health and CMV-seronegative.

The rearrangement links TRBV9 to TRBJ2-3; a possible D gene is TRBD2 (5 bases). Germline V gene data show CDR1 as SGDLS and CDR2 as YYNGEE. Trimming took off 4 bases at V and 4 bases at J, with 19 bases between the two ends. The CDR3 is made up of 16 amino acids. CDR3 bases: TGTGCCAGCAGCCCCCGGGGTAGCGAAGGGCCAGATACGCAGTATTTT. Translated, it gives CASSPRGSEGPDTQYF.

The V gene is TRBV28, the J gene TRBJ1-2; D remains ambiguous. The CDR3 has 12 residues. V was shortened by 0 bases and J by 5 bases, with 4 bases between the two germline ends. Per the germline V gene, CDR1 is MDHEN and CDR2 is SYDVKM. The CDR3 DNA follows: TGTGCCAGCAGTTTATGGGAGTATGGCTACACCTTC. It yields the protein CASSLWEYGYTF.

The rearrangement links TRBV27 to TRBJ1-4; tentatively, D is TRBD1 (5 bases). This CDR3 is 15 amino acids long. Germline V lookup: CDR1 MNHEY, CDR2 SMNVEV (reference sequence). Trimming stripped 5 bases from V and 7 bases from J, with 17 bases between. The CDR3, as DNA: TGTGCCAGCAGTCCTCTGGCGGGAAGGGGTGAAAAACTGTTTTTT. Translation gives CASSPLAGRGEKLFF.

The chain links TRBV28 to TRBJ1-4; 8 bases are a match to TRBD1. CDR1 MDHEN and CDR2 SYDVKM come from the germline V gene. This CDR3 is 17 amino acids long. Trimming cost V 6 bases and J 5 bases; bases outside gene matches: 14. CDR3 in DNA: TGTGCCAGCAGAATGAGACAGGGGCAGGGATGGAATGAAAAACTGTTTTTT. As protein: CASRMRQGQGWNEKLFF.

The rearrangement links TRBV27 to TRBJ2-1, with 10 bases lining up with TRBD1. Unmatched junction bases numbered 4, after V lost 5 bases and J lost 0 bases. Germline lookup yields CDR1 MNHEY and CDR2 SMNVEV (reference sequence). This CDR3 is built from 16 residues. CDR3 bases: TGTGCCAGCAGTCAGAGGACAGGGGGCTCCTACAATGAGCAGTTCTTC. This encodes CASSQRTGGSYNEQFF.

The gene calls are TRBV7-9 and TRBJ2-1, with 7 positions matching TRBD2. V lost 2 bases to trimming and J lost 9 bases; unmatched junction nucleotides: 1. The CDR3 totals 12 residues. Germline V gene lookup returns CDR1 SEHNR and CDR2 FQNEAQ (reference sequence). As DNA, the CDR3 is TGTGCCAGCAGCTTAAGGGAGGGTGAGCAGTTCTTC. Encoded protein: CASSLREGEQFF. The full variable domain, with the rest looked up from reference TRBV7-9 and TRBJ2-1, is DTGVSQNPRHKITKRGQNVTFRCDPISEHNRLYWYRQTLGQGPEFLTYFQNEAQLEKSRLLSDRFSAERPKGSFSTLEIQRTEQGDSAMYLCASSLREGEQFFGPGTRLTVL.

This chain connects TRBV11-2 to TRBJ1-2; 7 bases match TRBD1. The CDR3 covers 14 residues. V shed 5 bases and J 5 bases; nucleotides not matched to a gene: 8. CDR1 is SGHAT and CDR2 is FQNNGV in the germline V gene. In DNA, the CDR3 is TGTGCCAGCAGCCCACCTGACAGGGTATATGGCTACACCTTC. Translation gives CASSPPDRVYGYTF.

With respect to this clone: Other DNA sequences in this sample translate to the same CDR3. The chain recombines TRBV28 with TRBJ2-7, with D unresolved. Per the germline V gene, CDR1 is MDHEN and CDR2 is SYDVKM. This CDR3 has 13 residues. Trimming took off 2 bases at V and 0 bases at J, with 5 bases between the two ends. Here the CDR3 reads CASSLGSSYEQYF. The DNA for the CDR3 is TGTGCCAGCAGTTTAGGCAGCTCCTACGAGCAGTACTTC.

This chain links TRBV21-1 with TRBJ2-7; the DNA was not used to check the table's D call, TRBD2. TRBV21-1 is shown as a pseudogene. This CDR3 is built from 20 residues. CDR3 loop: CASSLNPLGLAGACPYEQYF. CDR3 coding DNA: TGTGCCAGCAGCCTAAATCCCCTCGGACTAGCGGGAGCGTGCCCCTACGAGCAGTACTTC.

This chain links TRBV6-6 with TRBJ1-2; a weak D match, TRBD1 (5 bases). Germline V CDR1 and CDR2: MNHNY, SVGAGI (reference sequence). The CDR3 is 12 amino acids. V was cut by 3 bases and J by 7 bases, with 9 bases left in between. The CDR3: CASSYGTVGYTF. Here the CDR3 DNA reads TGTGCCAGCAGTTATGGGACTGTTGGCTACACCTTC.

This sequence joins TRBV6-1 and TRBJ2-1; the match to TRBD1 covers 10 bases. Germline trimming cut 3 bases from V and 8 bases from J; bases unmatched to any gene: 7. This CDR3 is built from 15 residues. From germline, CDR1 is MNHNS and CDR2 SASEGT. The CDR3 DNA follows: TGTGCCAGCAGTGACCTACGGGACAGGGGAGATGAGCAGTTCTTC. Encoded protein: CASSDLRDRGDEQFF.

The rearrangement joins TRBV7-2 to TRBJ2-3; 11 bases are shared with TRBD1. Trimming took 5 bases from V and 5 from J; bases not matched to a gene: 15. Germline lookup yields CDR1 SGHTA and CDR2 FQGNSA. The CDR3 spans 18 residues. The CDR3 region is CASSTRRGQGVRRDTQYF. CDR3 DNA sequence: TGTGCCAGCAGCACTCGACGGGGACAGGGGGTTCGGAGAGATACGCAGTATTTT.

The CDR3 sequence is CSARTGAGYTF. The CDR3 DNA follows: TGCAGTGCTAGAACAGGGGCCGGCTACACCTTC. The chain is built from TRBV20-1 and TRBJ1-2; 7 bases line up with TRBD1. The J segment lost 8 bases and the V segment lost 2 bases, leaving 2 bases of the junction unmatched. In germline, CDR1 is DFQATT, CDR2 SNEGSKA (reference sequence). The CDR3 length is 11 residues.

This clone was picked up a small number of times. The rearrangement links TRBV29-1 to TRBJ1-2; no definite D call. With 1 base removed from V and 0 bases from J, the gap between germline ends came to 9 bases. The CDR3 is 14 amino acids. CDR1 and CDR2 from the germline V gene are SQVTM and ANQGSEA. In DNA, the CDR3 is TGCAGCGTTGAAGTGGGCCTATCTAACTATGGCTACACCTTC. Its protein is CSVEVGLSNYGYTF.

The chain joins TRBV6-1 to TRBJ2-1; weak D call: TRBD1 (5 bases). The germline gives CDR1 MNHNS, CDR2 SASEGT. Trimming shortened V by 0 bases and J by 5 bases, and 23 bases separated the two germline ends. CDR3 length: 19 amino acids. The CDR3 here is CASSEASTLGPTVNNEQFF. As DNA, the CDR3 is TGTGCCAGCAGTGAAGCTTCAACTTTGGGGCCAACGGTAAACAATGAGCAGTTCTTC.

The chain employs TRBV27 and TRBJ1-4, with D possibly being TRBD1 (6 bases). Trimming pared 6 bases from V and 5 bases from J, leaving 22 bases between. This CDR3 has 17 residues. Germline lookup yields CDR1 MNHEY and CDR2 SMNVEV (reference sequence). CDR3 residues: CASSLWPPDSLNEKLFF. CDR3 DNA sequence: TGTGCCAGCAGCCTTTGGCCCCCGGACAGCCTAAATGAAAAACTGTTTTTT.

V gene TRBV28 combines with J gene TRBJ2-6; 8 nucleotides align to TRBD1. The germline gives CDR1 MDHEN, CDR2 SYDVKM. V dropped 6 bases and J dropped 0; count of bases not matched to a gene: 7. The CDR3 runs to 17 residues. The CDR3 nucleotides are TGTGCCAGCAGCTCGGGACAGGCAGTCTCTGGGGCCAACGTCCTGACTTTC. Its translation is CASSSGQAVSGANVLTF. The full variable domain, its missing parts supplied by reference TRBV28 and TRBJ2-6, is DVKVTQSSRYLVKRTGEKVFLECVQDMDHENMFWYRQDPGLGLRLIYFSYDVKMKEKGDIPEGYSVSREKKERFSLILESASTNQTSMYLCASSSGQAVSGANVLTFGAGSRLTVL.

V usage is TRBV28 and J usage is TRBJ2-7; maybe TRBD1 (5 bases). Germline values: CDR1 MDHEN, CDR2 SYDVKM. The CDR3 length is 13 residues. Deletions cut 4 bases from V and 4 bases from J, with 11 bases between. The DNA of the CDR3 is TGTGCCAGCAGTTCGGCAGGGATTTACGAGCAGTACTTC. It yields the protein CASSSAGIYEQYF.

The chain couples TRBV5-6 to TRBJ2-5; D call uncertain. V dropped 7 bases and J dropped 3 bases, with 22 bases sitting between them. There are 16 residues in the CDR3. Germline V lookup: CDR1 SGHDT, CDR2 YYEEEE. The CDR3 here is CASGQDMALPKETQYF. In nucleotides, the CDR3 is TGTGCCAGCGGGCAAGATATGGCCCTTCCCAAAGAGACCCAGTACTTC.

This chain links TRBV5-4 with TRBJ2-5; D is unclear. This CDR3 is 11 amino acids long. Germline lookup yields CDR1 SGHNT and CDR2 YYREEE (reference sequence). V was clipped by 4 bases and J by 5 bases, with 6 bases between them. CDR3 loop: CASSAGETQYF. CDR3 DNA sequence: TGTGCCAGCAGCGCCGGGGAGACCCAGTACTTC.

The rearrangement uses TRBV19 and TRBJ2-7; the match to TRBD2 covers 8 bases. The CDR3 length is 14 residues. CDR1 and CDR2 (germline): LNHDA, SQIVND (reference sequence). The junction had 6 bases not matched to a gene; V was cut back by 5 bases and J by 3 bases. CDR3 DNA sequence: TGTGCCAGTAGTCCCGCGGGGGGCGTCTACGAGCAGTACTTC. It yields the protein CASSPAGGVYEQYF.

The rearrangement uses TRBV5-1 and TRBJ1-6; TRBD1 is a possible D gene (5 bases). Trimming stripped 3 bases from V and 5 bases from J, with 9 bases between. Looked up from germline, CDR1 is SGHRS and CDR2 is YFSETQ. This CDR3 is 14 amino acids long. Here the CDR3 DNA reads TGCGCCAGCAGCTCGGACACCCATAATTCACCCCTCCACTTT. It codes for CASSSDTHNSPLHF.

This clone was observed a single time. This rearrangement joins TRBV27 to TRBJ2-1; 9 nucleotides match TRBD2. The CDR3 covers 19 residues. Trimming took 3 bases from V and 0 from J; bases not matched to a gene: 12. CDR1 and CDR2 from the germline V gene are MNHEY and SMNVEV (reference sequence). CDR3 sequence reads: CASSFRAGGSKASYNEQFF. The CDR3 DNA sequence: TGTGCCAGCAGTTTCAGAGCGGGGGGTTCTAAAGCCTCCTACAATGAGCAGTTCTTC.